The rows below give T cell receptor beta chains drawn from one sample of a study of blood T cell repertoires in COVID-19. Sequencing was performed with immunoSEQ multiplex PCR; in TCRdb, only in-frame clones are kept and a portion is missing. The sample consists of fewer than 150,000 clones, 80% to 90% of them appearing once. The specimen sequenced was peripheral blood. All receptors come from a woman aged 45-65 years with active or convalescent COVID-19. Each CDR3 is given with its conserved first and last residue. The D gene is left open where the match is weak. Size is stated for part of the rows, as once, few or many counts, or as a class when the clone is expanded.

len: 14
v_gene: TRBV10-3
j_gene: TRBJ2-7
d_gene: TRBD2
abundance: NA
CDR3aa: CAISLAGGVREQYF
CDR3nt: TGTGCCATCAGCCTCGCGGGAGGGGTTCGCGAGCAGTACTTC

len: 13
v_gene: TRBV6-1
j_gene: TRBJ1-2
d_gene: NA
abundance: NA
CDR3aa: CASSESGSRGYTF
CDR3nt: TGTGCCAGCAGTGAAAGCGGCAGTCGGGGCTACACCTTC

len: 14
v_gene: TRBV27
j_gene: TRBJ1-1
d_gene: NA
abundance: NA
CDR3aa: CASSLAGGTSEVFF
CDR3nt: TGTGCCAGCAGTTTGGCAGGCGGGACTTCTGAAGTTTTCTTT

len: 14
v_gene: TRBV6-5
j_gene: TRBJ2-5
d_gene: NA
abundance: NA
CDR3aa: CASSLYGGVETQYF
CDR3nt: TGTGCCAGCAGCCTCTACGGGGGAGTGGAGACCCAGTACTTC

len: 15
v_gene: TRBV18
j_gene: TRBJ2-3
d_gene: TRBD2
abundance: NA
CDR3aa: CASSSSGRAIDTQYF
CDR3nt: TGTGCCAGCTCATCTAGCGGGAGGGCAATAGATACGCAGTATTTT

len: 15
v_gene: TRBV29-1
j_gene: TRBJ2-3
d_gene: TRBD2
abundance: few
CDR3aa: CSATRGTSSTDTQYF
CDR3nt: TGCAGCGCCACCCGCGGGACTAGCAGTACAGATACGCAGTATTTT

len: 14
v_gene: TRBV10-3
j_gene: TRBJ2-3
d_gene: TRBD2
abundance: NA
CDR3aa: CASSGTSGTDTQYF
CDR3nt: TGTGCCTCCTCCGGGACTAGCGGCACAGATACGCAGTATTTT

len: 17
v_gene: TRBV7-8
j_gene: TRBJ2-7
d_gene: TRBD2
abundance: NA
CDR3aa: CASSQIAGDRPIYEQYF
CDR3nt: TGTGCCAGCAGCCAGATAGCGGGGGACAGACCAATCTACGAGCAGTACTTC

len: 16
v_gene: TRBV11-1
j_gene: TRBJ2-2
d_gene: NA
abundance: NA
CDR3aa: CASSLASGSVTGELFF
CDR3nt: TGTGCCAGCAGCTTGGCGAGCGGGTCCGTGACCGGGGAGCTGTTTTTT

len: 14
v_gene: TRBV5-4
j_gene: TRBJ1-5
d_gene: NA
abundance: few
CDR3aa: CASSQGGARQPQHF
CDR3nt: TGTGCCAGCAGCCAAGGGGGGGCGCGTCAGCCCCAGCATTTT

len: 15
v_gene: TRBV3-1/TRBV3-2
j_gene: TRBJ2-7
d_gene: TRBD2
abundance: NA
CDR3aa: CASSQDRLAGAEQYF
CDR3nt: TGTGCCAGCAGCCAAGATCGCCTAGCGGGAGCTGAGCAGTACTTC

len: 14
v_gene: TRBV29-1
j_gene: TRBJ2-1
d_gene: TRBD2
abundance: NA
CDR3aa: CSVLESGAYNEQFF
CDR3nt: TGCAGCGTTTTGGAAAGCGGGGCATACAATGAGCAGTTCTTC

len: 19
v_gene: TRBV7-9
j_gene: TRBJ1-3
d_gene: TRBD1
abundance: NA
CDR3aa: CASSVLRKTGEPSGNTIYF
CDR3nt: TGTGCCAGCAGCGTCCTACGGAAGACAGGGGAACCCTCTGGAAACACCATATATTTT

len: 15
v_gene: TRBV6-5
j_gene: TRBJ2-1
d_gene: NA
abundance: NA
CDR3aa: CASRVWHTTYNEQFF
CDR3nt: TGTGCCAGCAGGGTCTGGCATACCACCTACAATGAGCAGTTCTTC

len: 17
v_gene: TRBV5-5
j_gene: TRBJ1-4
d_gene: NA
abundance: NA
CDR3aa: CASSLVGAGLIGEKLFF
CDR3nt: TGTGCCAGCAGCTTGGTGGGGGCAGGGTTGATAGGAGAAAAACTGTTTTTT